These 11 T cell receptor beta chains share one sample of origin, sequenced in a study of shared clonotypes between healthy human individuals. As defined, naive CD8 cells were CD45RO-negative and positively selected for CCR7, with terminally differentiated effector memory CD45RA+ cells excluded. Sequencing used immunoSEQ multiplex PCR; TCRdb keeps in-frame clones, though not all of them. The sample records 800,000 to 950,000 clones, about 96% being singletons. Sequencing was done on a sample of naive CD8+ T cells sorted from blood. These receptors all stem from a man aged 30-40 years in good health.

This clone was seen only a few times. This rearrangement joins TRBV6-1 to TRBJ2-1; TRBD2 agrees at 11 bases. Unmatched junction bases numbered 7, after V lost 6 bases and J lost 6 bases. CDR3 length equals 15 residues. Germline lookup yields CDR1 MNHNS and CDR2 SASEGT. The CDR3 spells CASRLGLAVTNEQFF. The CDR3 DNA sequence: TGTGCCAGCAGGCTGGGACTAGCGGTTACCAATGAGCAGTTCTTC.

V usage is TRBV6-6 and J usage is TRBJ2-3; D is tentatively TRBD1 or TRBD2 (6 bases each). CDR1 is MNHNY, CDR2 SVGAGI, per germline (reference sequence). The V end was cut by 5 bases, the J end by 1 base, with 13 bases between. The CDR3 extends over 15 amino acids. CDR3 sequence (DNA): TGTGCCAGCAGTCCCAGGGGACTGGGCACAGATACGCAGTATTTT. Translation gives CASSPRGLGTDTQYF.

The J gene is TRBJ2-1, the V gene TRBV19; 8 bases match TRBD1. The V segment lost 10 bases and the J segment 6 bases; nucleotides outside the gene matches: 5. The CDR3 extends over 12 amino acids. Germline V gene data show CDR1 as LNHDA and CDR2 as SQIVND (reference sequence). This CDR3 is CATQTGANEQFF. In DNA, the CDR3 is TGTGCCACCCAGACAGGGGCCAATGAGCAGTTCTTC.

This CDR3 reads CASSYFMSPQPQHF. Written as DNA, the CDR3 is TGTGCCAGCAGTTACTTTATGTCCCCCCAGCCCCAGCATTTT. This sequence joins TRBV6-6 and TRBJ1-5; D unresolved. Germline values: CDR1 MNHNY, CDR2 SVGAGI (reference sequence). The CDR3 is 14 residues long. V was trimmed by 1 base and J by 7 bases, leaving 11 bases between them.

This clone was detected only once. The chain uses TRBV4-3 and TRBJ2-1, with 9 bases fitting TRBD2. CDR1 LGHNA and CDR2 YSLEER come from the germline V gene. The CDR3 is made up of 16 amino acids. Trimming took 3 bases from V and 7 from J; bases not matched to a gene: 10. The CDR3 DNA is TGCGCCAGCAGCCATCTACGCGGGAGGGCCGAAAATGAGCAGTTCTTC. Translation: CASSHLRGRAENEQFF.

This chain joins TRBV4-3 and TRBJ2-1; D is possibly TRBD1 (5 bases). The CDR3 runs 16 residues. Germline V gene data show CDR1 as LGHNA and CDR2 as YSLEER. The ends were cut back, 0 bases at V and 1 base at J, with 10 bases in the middle. CDR3 in DNA: TGCGCCAGCAGCCAAGAGCCCCAGGGTTCCTACAATGAGCAGTTCTTC. Its protein is CASSQEPQGSYNEQFF.

This chain uses TRBV7-9 with TRBJ2-7, with 7 nucleotides matching TRBD1. The length of the CDR3 is 18 residues. CDR1 is SEHNR and CDR2 is FQNEAQ in the germline V gene (reference sequence). J gave up 2 bases and V 4 bases, and 17 bases lay outside the gene matches. Here the CDR3 reads CASSSASRQGKRAYEQYF. The CDR3 DNA reads as TGTGCCAGCAGCTCAGCCAGCCGACAGGGAAAAAGAGCCTACGAGCAGTACTTC.

This sequence joins TRBV4-3 and TRBJ1-1, with D tentatively TRBD1 (6 bases). Germline loops: CDR1 LGHNA, CDR2 YSLEER. CDR3 length: 18 amino acids. V was cut by 0 bases and J by 1 base, with 18 bases left in between. CDR3 in DNA: TGCGCCAGCAGCCAAGATCTTGGGGGGCCCGGACCGAACACTGAAGCTTTCTTT. Translated: CASSQDLGGPGPNTEAFF.

This chain joins TRBV7-2 and TRBJ1-2; TRBD1 might be the D (5 bases). Trimming pared 4 bases from V and 7 bases from J, leaving 13 bases between. This CDR3 is 13 amino acids long. Germline assignment: CDR1 SGHTA and CDR2 FQGNSA. The CDR3 sequence: CASSSGLGGGYTF. DNA of the CDR3: TGTGCCAGCAGCTCCGGACTCGGGGGTGGCTACACCTTC.

The chain has TRBV19 and TRBJ2-7; D is ambiguous. V was cut by 7 bases and J by 3 bases, with 13 bases left in between. CDR3 length: 13 amino acids. Germline CDR1 is LNHDA and CDR2 is SQIVND (reference sequence). The DNA of the CDR3 is TGTGCCAGTACCGTTAACAACGGCTACGAGCAGTACTTC. Translation gives CASTVNNGYEQYF.

CDR3 protein: CASRPRDGVGEQYF. CDR3 in DNA: TGTGCCAGCAGACCCCGGGACGGAGTAGGAGAGCAGTACTTC. The chain combines TRBV27 with TRBJ2-7, with D possibly being TRBD1 or TRBD2 (5 bases each). Germline V CDR1 and CDR2: MNHEY, SMNVEV (reference sequence). The CDR3 runs to 14 residues. Trimming removed 6 bases at V and 7 bases at J, with 19 bases between.